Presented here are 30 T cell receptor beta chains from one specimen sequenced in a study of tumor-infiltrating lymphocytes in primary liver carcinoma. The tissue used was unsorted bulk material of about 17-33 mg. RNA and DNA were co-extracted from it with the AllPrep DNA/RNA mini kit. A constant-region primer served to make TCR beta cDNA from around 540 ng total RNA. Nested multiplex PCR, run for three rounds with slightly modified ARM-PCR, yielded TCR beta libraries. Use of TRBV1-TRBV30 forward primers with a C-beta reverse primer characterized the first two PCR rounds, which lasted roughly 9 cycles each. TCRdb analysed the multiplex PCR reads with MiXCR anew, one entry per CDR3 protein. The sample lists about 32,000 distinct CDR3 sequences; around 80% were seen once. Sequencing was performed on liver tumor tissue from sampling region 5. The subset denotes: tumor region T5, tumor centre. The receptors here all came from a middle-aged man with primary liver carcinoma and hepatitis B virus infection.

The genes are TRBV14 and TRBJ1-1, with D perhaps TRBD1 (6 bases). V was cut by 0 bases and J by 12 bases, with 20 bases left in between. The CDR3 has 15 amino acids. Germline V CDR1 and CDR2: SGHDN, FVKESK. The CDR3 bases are TGTGCCAGCAGCCAAGATTCCCGGGACATGTCGGAAACTTTCTTT. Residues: CASSQDSRDMSETFF.

CDR3 residues: CASMDRASYNEQFF. CDR3 in DNA: TGTGCCAGTATGGACAGGGCGTCCTACAATGAGCAGTTCTTC. The V call is TRBV6-1, the J call TRBJ2-1, with 8 bases that match TRBD1. Germline CDR1 MNHNS, CDR2 SASEGT. The V and J ends lost 9 bases and 1 base, in that order; junction bases with no gene match: 5. This CDR3 has 14 residues.

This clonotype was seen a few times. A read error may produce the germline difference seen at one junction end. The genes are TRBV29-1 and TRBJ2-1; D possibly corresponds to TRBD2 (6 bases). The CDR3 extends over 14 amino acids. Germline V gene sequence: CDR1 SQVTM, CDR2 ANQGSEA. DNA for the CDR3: TGCAACGTTCCTAGGACCGGAGGGTTTAATGAGCAGTTCTTC. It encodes CNVPRTGGFNEQFF.

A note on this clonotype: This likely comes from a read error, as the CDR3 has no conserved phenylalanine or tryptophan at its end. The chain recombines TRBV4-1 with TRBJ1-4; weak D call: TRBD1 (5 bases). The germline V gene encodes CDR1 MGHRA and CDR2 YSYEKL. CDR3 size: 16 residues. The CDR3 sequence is CASSQAKGTANEKLFS. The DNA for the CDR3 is TGTGCCAGCAGCCAAGCGAAGGGGACGGCTAATGAAAAACTGTTTTCT.

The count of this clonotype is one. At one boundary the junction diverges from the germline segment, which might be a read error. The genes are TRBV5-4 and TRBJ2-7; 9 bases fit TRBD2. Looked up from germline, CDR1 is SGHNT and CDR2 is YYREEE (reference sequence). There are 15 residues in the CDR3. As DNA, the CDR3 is TGTGTCAGCGGTCTCTCCGGGACTAGCCTTGACGAGCAGTACTTC. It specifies CVSGLSGTSLDEQYF.

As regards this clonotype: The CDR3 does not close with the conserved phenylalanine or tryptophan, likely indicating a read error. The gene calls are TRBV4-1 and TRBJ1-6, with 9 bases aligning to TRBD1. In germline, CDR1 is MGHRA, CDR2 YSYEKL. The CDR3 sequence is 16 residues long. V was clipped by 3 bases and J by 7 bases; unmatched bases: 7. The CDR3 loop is CASSHHLQGANSPLHY. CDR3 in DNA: TGCGCCAGCAGCCATCACCTACAGGGGGCGAATTCACCCCTCCACTAT.

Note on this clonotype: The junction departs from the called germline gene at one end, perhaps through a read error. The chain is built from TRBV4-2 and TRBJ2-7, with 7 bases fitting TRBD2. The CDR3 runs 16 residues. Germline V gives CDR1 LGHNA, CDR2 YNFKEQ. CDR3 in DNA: TGTACCAGCAGCCAAGTGGCCAGCGGGGTTTCCTACGAGCAGTATTTC. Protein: CTSSQVASGVSYEQYF.

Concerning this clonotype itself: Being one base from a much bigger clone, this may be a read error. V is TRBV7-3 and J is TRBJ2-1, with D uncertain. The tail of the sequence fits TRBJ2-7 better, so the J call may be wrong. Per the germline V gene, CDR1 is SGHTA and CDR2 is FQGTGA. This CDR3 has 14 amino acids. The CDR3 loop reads CASSLSDAHNEQYF. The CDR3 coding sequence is TGTGCCAGCAGCTTATCTGACGCACACAATGAGCAGTACTTC.

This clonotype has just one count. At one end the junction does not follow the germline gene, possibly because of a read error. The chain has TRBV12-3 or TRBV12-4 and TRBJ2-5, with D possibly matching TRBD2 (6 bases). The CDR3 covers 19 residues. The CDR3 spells CVSSLGVSFLAQIQGTQYF. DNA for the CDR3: TGTGTCAGCAGTTTAGGCGTCTCGTTCCTAGCGCAGATCCAAGGGACCCAGTACTTC.

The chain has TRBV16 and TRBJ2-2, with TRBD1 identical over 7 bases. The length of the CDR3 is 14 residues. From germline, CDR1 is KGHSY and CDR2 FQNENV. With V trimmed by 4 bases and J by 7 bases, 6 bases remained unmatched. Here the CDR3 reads CASSPTGSNGELFF. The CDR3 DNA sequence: TGTGCCAGCAGCCCGACAGGGAGCAACGGGGAGCTGTTTTTT.

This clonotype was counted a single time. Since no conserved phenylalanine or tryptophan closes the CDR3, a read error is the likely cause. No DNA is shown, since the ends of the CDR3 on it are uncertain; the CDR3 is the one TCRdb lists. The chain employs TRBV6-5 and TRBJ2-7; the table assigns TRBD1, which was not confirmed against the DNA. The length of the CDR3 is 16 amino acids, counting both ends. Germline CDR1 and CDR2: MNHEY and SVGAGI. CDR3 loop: CASSPGQGTSSYEEYL.

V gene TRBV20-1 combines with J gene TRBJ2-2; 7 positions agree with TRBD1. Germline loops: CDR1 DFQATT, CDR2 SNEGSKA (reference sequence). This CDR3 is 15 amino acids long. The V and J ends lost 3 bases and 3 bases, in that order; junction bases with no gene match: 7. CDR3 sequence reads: CSASTGTEYTGELFF. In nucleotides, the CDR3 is TGCAGTGCTAGCACCGGGACAGAGTACACCGGGGAGCTGTTTTTT.

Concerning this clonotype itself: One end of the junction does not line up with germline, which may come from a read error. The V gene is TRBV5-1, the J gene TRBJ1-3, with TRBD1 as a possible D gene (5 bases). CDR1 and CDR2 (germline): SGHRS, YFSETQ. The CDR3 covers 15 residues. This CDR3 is CASCLWLQDTNTIYF. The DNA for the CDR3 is TGCGCCAGCTGCTTGTGGTTACAGGATACAAACACCATATATTTT. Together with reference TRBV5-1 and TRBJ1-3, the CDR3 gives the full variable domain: KAGVTQTPRYLIKTRGQQVTLSCSPISGHRSVSWYQQTPGQGLQFLFEYFSETQRNKGNFPGRFSGRQFSNSRSEMNVSTLELGDSALYLCASCLWLQDTNTIYFGEGSWLTVV.

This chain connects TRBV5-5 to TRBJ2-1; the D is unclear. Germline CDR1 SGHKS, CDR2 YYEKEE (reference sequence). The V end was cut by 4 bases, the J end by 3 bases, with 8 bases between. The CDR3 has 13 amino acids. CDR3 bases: TGTGCCAGCAGCGATTACCACTACAATGAGCAGTTCTTC. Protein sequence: CASSDYHYNEQFF.

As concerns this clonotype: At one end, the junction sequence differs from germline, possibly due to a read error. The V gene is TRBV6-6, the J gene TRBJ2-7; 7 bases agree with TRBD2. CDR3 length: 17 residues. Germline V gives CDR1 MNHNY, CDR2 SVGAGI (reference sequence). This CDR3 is CTSSYSAVGGSAHEQHF. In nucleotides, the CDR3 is TGTACCAGCAGTTACTCGGCTGTGGGCGGGAGTGCACACGAGCAGCACTTC.

CDR3 residues: CASSLRTGRNEKTQYF. The CDR3 DNA reads as TGTGCCAGCTCACTAAGGACTGGCAGGAATGAGAAGACCCAGTACTTC. J is TRBJ2-5 and V is TRBV18; tentatively, D is TRBD2 (5 bases). V was shortened by 4 bases and J by 6 bases, with 21 bases between the two germline ends. Germline V CDR1 and CDR2: KGHSH, LQKENI. The CDR3 sequence is 16 residues long.

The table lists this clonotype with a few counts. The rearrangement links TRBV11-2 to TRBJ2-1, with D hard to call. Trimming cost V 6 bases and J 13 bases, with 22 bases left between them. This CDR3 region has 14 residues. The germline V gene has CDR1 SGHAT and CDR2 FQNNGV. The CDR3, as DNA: TGTGCCAGCAGGTTATACCGGCTAGATAGTGAACAGTTCTTC. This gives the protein CASRLYRLDSEQFF.

Here the CDR3 reads CASSYLTVAGDYEQYF. CDR3 nucleotides: TGTGCCAGCAGTTACTTGACTGTGGCGGGAGACTACGAGCAGTACTTC. This rearrangement joins TRBV6-2 or TRBV6-3 to TRBJ2-7, with TRBD2 matching 7 bases. Unmatched junction bases numbered 9, after V lost 1 base and J lost 3 bases. The length of the CDR3 is 16 residues. Germline CDR1 is MNHEY and CDR2 is SVGEGT.

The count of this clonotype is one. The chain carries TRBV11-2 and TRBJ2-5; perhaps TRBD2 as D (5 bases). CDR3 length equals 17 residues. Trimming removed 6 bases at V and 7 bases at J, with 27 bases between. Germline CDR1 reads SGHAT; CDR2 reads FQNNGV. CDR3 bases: TGTGCCAGCAGTTCGATCAGGTCCGGGTTCACTGAGGGGACCCAGTACTTC. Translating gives CASSSIRSGFTEGTQYF.

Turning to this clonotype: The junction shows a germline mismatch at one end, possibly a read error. CDR3 bases: TGTGCCAGCAGTAGAAAGCCGGGACTAGCGGGAGGGCCACACGAGCAGCACTTC. Protein product: CASSRKPGLAGGPHEQHF. V usage is TRBV4-2 and J usage is TRBJ2-7, with TRBD2 identical over 16 bases. In germline, CDR1 is LGHNA, CDR2 YNFKEQ. This CDR3 spans 18 amino acids.

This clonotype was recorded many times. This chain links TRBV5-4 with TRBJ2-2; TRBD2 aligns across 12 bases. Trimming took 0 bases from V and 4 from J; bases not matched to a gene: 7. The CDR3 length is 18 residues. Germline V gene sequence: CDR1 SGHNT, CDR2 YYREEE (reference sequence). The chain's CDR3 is CASSLARLAGAGTGELFF. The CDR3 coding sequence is TGTGCCAGCAGCTTGGCGAGACTAGCGGGAGCGGGCACCGGGGAGCTGTTTTTT.

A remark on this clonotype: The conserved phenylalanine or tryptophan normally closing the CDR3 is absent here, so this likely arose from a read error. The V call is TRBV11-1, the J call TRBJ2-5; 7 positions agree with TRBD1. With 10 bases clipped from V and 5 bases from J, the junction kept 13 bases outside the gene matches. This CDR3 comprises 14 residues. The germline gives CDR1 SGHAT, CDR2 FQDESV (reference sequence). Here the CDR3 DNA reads TGTGCCAACAGTGGACAGGTGAAGGTGGAGACCCAGTACTTA. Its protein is CANSGQVKVETQYL.

CDR3 bases: TGTGCCAGCAGCGCGAGAAATTCTACAGGGGGCGGTCTGGCTAGCCTCCACGAGCAGTACTTC. Translated: CASSARNSTGGGLASLHEQYF. The chain has TRBV9 and TRBJ2-7; 9 nucleotides line up with TRBD1. Trimming removed 3 bases from V and 5 bases from J; junction bases left unmatched: 27. From germline, CDR1 is SGDLS and CDR2 YYNGEE. The CDR3 extends over 21 amino acids.

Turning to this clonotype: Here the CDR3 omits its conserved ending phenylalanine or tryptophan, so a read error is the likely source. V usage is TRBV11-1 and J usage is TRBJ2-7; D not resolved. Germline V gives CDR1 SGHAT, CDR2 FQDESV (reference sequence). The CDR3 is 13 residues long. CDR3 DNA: TGTGCCAACAGCTTAGGTAGTTTCTACGAGCAGTACTAC. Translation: CANSLGSFYEQYY.

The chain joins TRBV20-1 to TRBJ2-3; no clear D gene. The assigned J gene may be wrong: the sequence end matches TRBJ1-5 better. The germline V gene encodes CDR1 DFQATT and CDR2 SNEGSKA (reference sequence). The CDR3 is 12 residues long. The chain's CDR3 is CSARESVQVQHF. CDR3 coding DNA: TGCAGTGCTAGAGAAAGCGTTCAGGTGCAGCATTTT.

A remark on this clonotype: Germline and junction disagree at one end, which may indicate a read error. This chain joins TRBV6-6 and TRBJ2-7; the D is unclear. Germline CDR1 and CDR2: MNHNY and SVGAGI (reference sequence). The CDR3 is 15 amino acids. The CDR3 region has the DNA TGTGTCAGCAGTTACCCTGGGAAACCTACCTACGAGCAGTACTTC. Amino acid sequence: CVSSYPGKPTYEQYF.

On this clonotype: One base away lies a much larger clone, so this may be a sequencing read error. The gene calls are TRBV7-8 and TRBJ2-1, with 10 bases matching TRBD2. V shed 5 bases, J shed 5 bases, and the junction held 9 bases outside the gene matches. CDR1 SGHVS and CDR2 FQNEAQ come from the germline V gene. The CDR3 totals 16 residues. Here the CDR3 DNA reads TGTGCCAGCAGCCAACGACTAGCGGGCAATAACAATGAGCAGTTCTTC. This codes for CASSQRLAGNNNEQFF.

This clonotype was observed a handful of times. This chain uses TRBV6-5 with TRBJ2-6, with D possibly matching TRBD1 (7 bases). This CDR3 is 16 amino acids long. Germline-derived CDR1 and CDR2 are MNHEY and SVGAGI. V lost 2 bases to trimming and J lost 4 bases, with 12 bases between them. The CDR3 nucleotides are TGTGCCAGCAGTTACACAGGGGACTCCGGGGCCAACGTCCTGACTTTC. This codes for CASSYTGDSGANVLTF.

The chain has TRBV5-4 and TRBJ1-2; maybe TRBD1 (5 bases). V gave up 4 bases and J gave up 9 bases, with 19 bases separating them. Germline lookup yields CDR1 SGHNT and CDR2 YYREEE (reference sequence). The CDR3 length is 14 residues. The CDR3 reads CASSGSTVVYCYTF. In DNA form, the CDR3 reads TGTGCCAGCAGCGGGTCGACAGTGGTATATTGCTACACCTTC.

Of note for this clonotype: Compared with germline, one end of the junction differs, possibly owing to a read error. The CDR3 bases are TGTGCCAGCAGCCCCCGACTAGTGGCACAAGAAACCCAGTACTTC. It translates to CASSPRLVAQETQYF. This sequence joins TRBV7-8 and TRBJ2-5; D might be TRBD2 (6 bases). This CDR3 is 15 amino acids long. From germline, CDR1 is SGHVS and CDR2 FQNEAQ.